This T cell receptor beta chain comes out of a study of regulatory T cells in long-lasting Graves disease. Across the whole study: New Graves' disease cases had less than 3 months of antithyroid drugs.

This clonotype appeared many times. What it binds is unknown. As for time point: newly diagnosed GD, antithyroid drugs for less than 3 months. Extracted PBMC RNA gave rise to the TCR library. Patient provenance is recorded as an endocrinology department in Xi'an, China. Study-level findings and limits: Reduced TCR diversity was observed in persistent Graves' patients versus newly diagnosed patients.

Investigators prepared the TCR beta libraries by applying iRepertoire HTBI primers and Arm-PCR of CDR3 regions. TCRdb passed the multiplex PCR reads through MiXCR, listing each CDR3 protein once. The sample shows a few hundred thousand distinct CDR3 sequences, about a sixth of them seen only once. These same records also appear under a second study, on T cells in Graves' hyperthyroidism and ophthalmopathy.

The receptor was isolated from a middle-aged man with Graves disease. The sequenced sample was peripheral blood mononuclear cells (PBMCs), obtained at new diagnosis, from a patient treated with antithyroid drugs.

The CDR3 is CASSRDRGVDTQYF. For the CDR3, the DNA is TGTGCCAGCAGCCGGGACAGGGGAGTAGATACGCAGTATTTT. This chain joins TRBV7-2 and TRBJ2-3, with 10 bases lining up with TRBD1. This CDR3 has 14 amino acids. Germline assignment: CDR1 SGHTA and CDR2 FQGNSA. V dropped 5 bases and J dropped 5; count of bases not matched to a gene: 4.